The 25 T cell receptor beta chains below all came from one sample that was sequenced in a study of cytomegalovirus exposure and HLA in healthy donors. Primers for the PCR totalled 60 Vbeta and 13 Jbeta. The assay was immunoSEQ multiplex PCR, and TCRdb's table has in-frame clones only and misses some. The sample holds 90,000 to 110,000 clones, about 80% seen once. Sequenced input: PBMCs. The receptors shown here come from a woman aged 45 to 65 in good health and CMV-seropositive.

The chain has TRBV9 and TRBJ1-6, with D tentatively TRBD1 (5 bases). The germline V and J ends were trimmed by 4 bases and 8 bases, with 16 bases remaining between them. The germline CDR1 and CDR2 sequences are SGDLS and YYNGEE. The CDR3 has 15 residues. The CDR3 loop reads CASSTREKGYSPLHF. The DNA for the CDR3 is TGTGCCAGCAGCACCCGGGAGAAGGGGTATTCACCCCTCCACTTT.

This rearrangement joins TRBV7-9 to TRBJ2-7; tentatively, D is TRBD1 (6 bases). Trimming removed 5 bases at V and 0 bases at J, with 14 bases between. The CDR3 runs to 15 residues. Per the germline V gene, CDR1 is SEHNR and CDR2 is FQNEAQ (reference sequence). CDR3: CASSRRDKFSYEQYF. For the CDR3, the DNA is TGTGCCAGCAGCCGTCGGGACAAATTCTCCTACGAGCAGTACTTC.

The genes are TRBV4-1 and TRBJ2-1; D may be TRBD2 (6 bases). Germline CDR1 and CDR2: MGHRA and YSYEKL. The CDR3 runs 15 residues. Trimming stripped 1 base from V and 8 bases from J, with 15 bases between. The CDR3 is CASSQGGLIMDEQFF. CDR3 nucleotide sequence: TGCGCCAGCAGCCAAGGGGGACTGATTATGGATGAGCAGTTCTTC.

The CDR3 DNA follows: TGTGCCAGCAGTCCGGACAGGGTATTTTACAATGAGCAGTTCTTC. Protein: CASSPDRVFYNEQFF. V usage is TRBV5-5 and J usage is TRBJ2-1; 8 positions match TRBD1. The ends lost 5 bases at V and 4 bases at J; junction bases unmatched: 8. This CDR3 comprises 15 residues. The germline V gene encodes CDR1 SGHKS and CDR2 YYEKEE (reference sequence). Full variable domain (missing parts from reference TRBV5-5 and TRBJ2-1): DAGVTQSPTHLIKTRGQQVTLRCSPISGHKSVSWYQQVLGQGPQFIFQYYEKEERGRGNFPDRFSARQFPNYSSELNVNALLLGDSALYLCASSPDRVFYNEQFFGPGTRLTVL.

V gene TRBV11-2 combines with J gene TRBJ1-2; no definite D call. Trimming stripped 0 bases from V and 8 bases from J, with 7 bases between. This CDR3 has 12 residues. Germline V gives CDR1 SGHAT, CDR2 FQNNGV. CDR3 in amino acids: CASSLETSGYTF. For the CDR3, the DNA is TGTGCCAGCAGCTTAGAAACTAGCGGCTACACCTTC.

This clone was seen a single time. Other nucleotide sequences from this sample produce the same CDR3. The chain joins TRBV5-6 to TRBJ1-1; weak D call: TRBD1 (5 bases). The CDR3 loop spans 13 amino acids. The V end lost 1 base, the J end lost 4 bases, and 8 bases lay between the germline ends. The germline V gene encodes CDR1 SGHDT and CDR2 YYEEEE. The CDR3 DNA follows: TGTGCCAGCAGCTTGACCGGGGGCACTGAAGCTTTCTTT. Its protein product is CASSLTGGTEAFF.

V usage is TRBV7-2 and J usage is TRBJ2-3, with D uncertain. The CDR3 is made up of 16 amino acids. Trimming took off 5 bases at V and 2 bases at J, with 17 bases between the two ends. Looked up from germline, CDR1 is SGHTA and CDR2 is FQGNSA. CDR3 protein: CASSPAVSAPTDTQYF. The DNA of the CDR3 is TGTGCCAGCAGCCCGGCGGTCTCGGCCCCCACAGATACGCAGTATTTT.

This clone was detected only a few times. The gene calls are TRBV5-1 and TRBJ2-1; TRBD1 matches at 7 bases. This CDR3 has 18 residues. Losses at the gene ends were 2 bases for V and 0 bases for J; bases not matched to a gene: 11. Germline V gives CDR1 SGHRS, CDR2 YFSETQ. The CDR3 reads CASSLGGQALPSYNEQFF. Written as DNA, the CDR3 is TGCGCCAGCAGCTTAGGGGGCCAGGCCCTGCCCTCCTACAATGAGCAGTTCTTC.

This rearrangement joins TRBV7-3 to TRBJ2-2; D is undetermined. Deletions cut 1 base from V and 4 bases from J, with 10 bases between. Germline V lookup: CDR1 SGHTA, CDR2 FQGTGA. There are 15 residues in the CDR3. The CDR3 region has the DNA TGTGCCAGCAGCTTAATGGCAGGCTCCACCGGGGAGCTGTTTTTT. This sequence encodes CASSLMAGSTGELFF.

This chain connects TRBV6-1 to TRBJ2-5, with TRBD2 identical over 11 bases. There are 15 residues in the CDR3. The V and J ends lost 5 bases and 1 base, in that order; junction bases with no gene match: 3. CDR1 and CDR2 from the germline V gene are MNHNS and SASEGT. CDR3 sequence (DNA): TGTGCCAGCAGTTCACTAGCGGGGGTCCAAGAGACCCAGTACTTC. It translates to CASSSLAGVQETQYF.

The count of this clone is one. The rearrangement links TRBV10-3 to TRBJ2-2; 7 bases fit TRBD2. The J segment lost 8 bases and the V segment lost 5 bases, leaving 8 bases of the junction unmatched. Germline V gives CDR1 ENHRY, CDR2 SYGVKD. This CDR3 spans 14 amino acids. CDR3 in DNA: TGTGCCATCAGTCCAGGACTAGTGGGAGGGGAGCTGTTTTTT. Translated, it gives CAISPGLVGGELFF.

The table lists this clone with a count of one. The chain couples TRBV7-9 to TRBJ2-3, with 10 bases lining up with TRBD2. CDR1 is SEHNR, CDR2 FQNEAQ, per germline (reference sequence). The V and J ends lost 5 bases and 5 bases, in that order; junction bases with no gene match: 4. The CDR3 has 14 residues. CDR3 protein: CASSQGLARDTQYF. The CDR3 bases are TGTGCCAGCAGCCAGGGACTAGCGAGAGATACGCAGTATTTT.

V is TRBV7-9 and J is TRBJ2-1; 8 bases fit TRBD2. The J segment lost 2 bases and the V segment lost 4 bases, leaving 7 bases of the junction unmatched. The CDR3 spans 16 residues. Germline-derived CDR1 and CDR2 are SEHNR and FQNEAQ (reference sequence). The CDR3 DNA reads TGTGCCAGCAGCTCTAACGGGGGGGACACCTACAATGAGCAGTTCTTC. Its protein product is CASSSNGGDTYNEQFF.

V gene TRBV2 combines with J gene TRBJ2-7; 7 nucleotides match TRBD2. This CDR3 region has 14 residues. Trimming took 6 bases from V and 3 from J; bases not matched to a gene: 8. The germline CDR1 and CDR2 sequences are SNHLY and FYNNEI. The DNA for the CDR3 is TGTGCCAGCAGCGGCATACTAGCGAGCTACGAGCAGTACTTC. Its translation: CASSGILASYEQYF.

The chain combines TRBV5-4 with TRBJ2-3, with TRBD2 matching 8 bases. Germline V lookup: CDR1 SGHNT, CDR2 YYREEE (reference sequence). This CDR3 has 17 residues. The V gene end was trimmed by 0 bases and the J gene end by 3 bases; junction bases not matched to a gene: 9. CDR3 sequence reads: CASSLAGASGPTDTQYF. Written as DNA, the CDR3 is TGTGCCAGCAGCTTGGCCGGGGCTAGCGGGCCGACAGATACGCAGTATTTT.

The J gene is TRBJ2-7, the V gene TRBV5-4; TRBD1 matches at 10 bases. Germline-derived CDR1 and CDR2 are SGHNT and YYREEE (reference sequence). CDR3 size: 16 residues. J was trimmed by 1 base and V by 4 bases; bases with no gene match: 8. CDR3 in amino acids: CASSPKGGQGSYEQYF. In nucleotides, the CDR3 is TGTGCCAGCAGCCCCAAGGGGGGACAGGGGTCCTACGAGCAGTACTTC.

V usage is TRBV10-3 and J usage is TRBJ2-1, with D maybe TRBD2 (6 bases). Trimming stripped 4 bases from V and 9 bases from J, with 13 bases between. Per the germline V gene, CDR1 is ENHRY and CDR2 is SYGVKD. This CDR3 spans 13 amino acids. CDR3 bases: TGTGCCATCAGTGGGGACTCCTGGGGTGAGCAGTTCTTC. Protein sequence: CAISGDSWGEQFF.

This clone was counted between two and nine times. The V gene is TRBV6-5, the J gene TRBJ1-5; 7 bases line up with TRBD1. CDR1 MNHEY and CDR2 SVGAGI come from the germline V gene. CDR3 length: 13 amino acids. The trim removed 8 bases at V and 4 bases at J, leaving 5 bases unmatched. DNA of the CDR3: TGTGCCAGCGGGGGACAGAAAAATCAGCCCCAGCATTTT. This gives the protein CASGGQKNQPQHF.

On this clone: Different DNA sequences within this sample yield the same CDR3. The V gene is TRBV7-2, the J gene TRBJ2-1, with D tentatively TRBD1 (6 bases). The V gene's germline CDR1 is SGHTA and CDR2 FQGNSA. This CDR3 comprises 15 residues. V lost 1 base and J 0 bases, leaving 7 bases between the germline ends. This CDR3 is CASSLVQGSYNEQFF. The CDR3 DNA is TGTGCCAGCAGCTTAGTACAGGGCTCCTACAATGAGCAGTTCTTC.

This sequence joins TRBV4-1 and TRBJ1-1; D perhaps matches TRBD1 (6 bases). V was clipped by 1 base and J by 5 bases, with 14 bases between them. This CDR3 is built from 15 residues. Per the germline V gene, CDR1 is MGHRA and CDR2 is YSYEKL. CDR3: CASSQATGGGTEAFF. The CDR3 bases are TGCGCCAGCAGCCAAGCGACGGGGGGCGGGACTGAAGCTTTCTTT.

The chain employs TRBV16 and TRBJ2-7; D gene ambiguous. V dropped 4 bases and J dropped 5 bases, with 15 bases sitting between them. This CDR3 comprises 14 residues. CDR1 is KGHSY and CDR2 is FQNENV in the germline V gene. The CDR3 nucleotides are TGTGCCAGCAGCCCCGTCGGTGTAGCCCACGAGCAGTACTTC. Residues: CASSPVGVAHEQYF.

The chain uses TRBV7-6 and TRBJ2-7, with 7 bases matching TRBD2. V was clipped by 3 bases and J by 5 bases; unmatched bases: 7. The CDR3 totals 14 residues. The germline gives CDR1 SGHVS, CDR2 FNYEAQ. CDR3 in amino acids: CASSLASGGDEQYF. CDR3 in DNA: TGTGCCAGCAGCTTGGCTAGCGGAGGGGACGAGCAGTACTTC.

The rearrangement links TRBV23-1 to TRBJ1-5, with D possibly being TRBD1 (6 bases). TRBV23-1 is designated an ORF whose function remains uncertain. The CDR3 length is 15 residues. Between the trimmed V and J ends, which lost 4 bases and 12 bases, there was a span of 22 bases. CDR3 DNA: TGCGCCAGCAGTCCGCATAATTACCGGGACACTAACCAGCATTTT. It encodes CASSPHNYRDTNQHF.

This chain uses TRBV10-3 with TRBJ2-3, with D possibly matching TRBD2 (6 bases). CDR1 is ENHRY, CDR2 SYGVKD, per germline. The CDR3 runs to 14 residues. The germline V and J ends were trimmed by 2 bases and 6 bases, with 12 bases remaining between them. CDR3 in amino acids: CAISEGYGGDTQYF. CDR3 bases: TGTGCCATCAGTGAGGGTTATGGGGGGGATACGCAGTATTTT.

The rearrangement links TRBV5-6 to TRBJ1-4; D is perhaps TRBD1 (6 bases). The ends were cut back, 4 bases at V and 8 bases at J, with 21 bases in the middle. Per the germline V gene, CDR1 is SGHDT and CDR2 is YYEEEE. The CDR3 contains 16 residues. CDR3 region: CASSAVTGLRGEKLFF. CDR3 in DNA: TGTGCCAGCAGCGCCGTGACAGGTCTACGGGGAGAAAAACTGTTTTTT.